The 5 T cell receptor beta chains listed next were all sequenced from one sample in a study of Graves' ophthalmopathy and Graves' hyperthyroidism (dated by TCRdb to the late 2010s). Sequenced using an Illumina HiSeq 2000. For repertoire sequencing, the TCR beta CDR3 regions were amplified from RNA transcripts. The first round was an RT-PCR using HTBI primers with the Qiagen OneStep RT-PCR kit, and this first round was followed by a second-round multiplex PCR, then size selection and purification. TCRdb trimmed public reads at Q25 via fastp, called clones via MiXCR and kept in-frame beta chains. Rows matching on CDR3 protein sequence are summarized as one entry with the most common DNA and genes. The table for this sample lists about 1.1 million distinct CDR3 sequences; roughly 35% of them were counted only once. The ten largest clones take up more than 9.5% of the sample. Sequenced sample: peripheral blood or thyroid tissue (not recorded which). The source of these receptors is an adult man with Graves' hyperthyroidism.

This clonotype has at least ten counts. V gene TRBV7-2 combines with J gene TRBJ1-5; D call uncertain. The germline V gene has CDR1 SGHTA and CDR2 FQGNSA. V was cut by 0 bases and J by 7 bases, with 13 bases left in between. The CDR3 runs to 15 residues. The CDR3 coding sequence is TGTGCCAGCAGCTTAGCTCACTTAGGGAGGCAGCCCCAGCATTTT. This sequence encodes CASSLAHLGRQPQHF.

This clonotype was seen only a few times. This chain connects TRBV5-4 to TRBJ2-7; TRBD2 agrees at 10 bases. Germline CDR1 SGHNT, CDR2 YYREEE (reference sequence). V gave up 2 bases and J gave up 6 bases; unmatched junction bases: 14. CDR3 size: 17 residues. The CDR3 DNA reads TGTGCCAGCAGCTTTGACCCCGGGACTAGCGTAATTTCCGAGCAGTACTTC. This gives the protein CASSFDPGTSVISEQYF.

V usage is TRBV7-2 and J usage is TRBJ2-7; TRBD1 might be the D (6 bases). Germline V gives CDR1 SGHTA, CDR2 FQGNSA. The CDR3 is 14 amino acids. V was pared by 5 bases and J by 3 bases, with 14 bases between. The CDR3 DNA is TGTGCCAGCAGCCAAGGGGGAAGGGACTACGAGCAGTACTTC. Translating gives CASSQGGRDYEQYF.

The chain has TRBV5-1 and TRBJ2-2, with D perhaps given as TRBD1 or TRBD2 (5 bases each). Germline values: CDR1 SGHRS, CDR2 YFSETQ. The CDR3 covers 17 residues. V lost 5 bases, J lost 3 bases, and 20 bases lay in between. CDR3 sequence: CASSRLGASSDTGELFF. The CDR3, as DNA: TGCGCCAGCAGTCGGCTAGGGGCTAGCAGTGACACCGGGGAGCTGTTTTTT.

The count of this clonotype is one. A much larger clone differs by one base, so this may be a read error. The genes are TRBV29-1 and TRBJ2-5; D tentatively fits TRBD1 or TRBD2 (7 bases each). CDR3 length: 15 residues. Looked up from germline, CDR1 is SQVTM and CDR2 is ANQGSEA. As DNA, the CDR3 is TGCAACGTTGAAGGCCGCAGGGGGGGTCAAGAGACCCAGTACTTC. Its translation: CNVEGRRGGQETQYF.